These T cell receptor beta chains were read from a single sample in a study of lymphopenia after photon versus proton radiotherapy. Measured with immunoSEQ multiplex PCR; TCRdb has only the in-frame clones, and not every one. This sample carries some 55,000 clones, approximately 82% of them seen once, and the ten largest clones take 25% to 35%. Sequenced here: peripheral blood, sampled from a patient treated with photon-based radiotherapy. The receptors stem from a man aged 45-60 years with gastric cancer. Both conserved end residues are part of each CDR3. A D gene is named only where the DNA matches it firmly. Expanded clones are given a class, and other clones once, few, many or no size at all.

>TRBV7-2|few|TRBJ2-7|NA
TGTGCCAGCAGCTTAGCGGACCTCGGCCAGCAGTACTTC
CASSLADLGQQYF
>TRBV28|NA|TRBJ1-2|TRBD1
TGTGCCAGCAAGTTTAAAACGGGACAGGACTATGGCTACACCTTC
CASKFKTGQDYGYTF
>TRBV15|NA|TRBJ2-3|NA
TGTGCCACCAGCAGTGGGGGCTGGGGGAGGGCCAAATCGGCGCAGTATTTT
CATSSGGWGRAKSAQYF
>TRBV2|NA|TRBJ2-1|TRBD2
TGTGCCAGCAGTGGGACTAGCGGGAGAAGTGAGCAGTTCTTC
CASSGTSGRSEQFF
>TRBV6-1|NA|TRBJ1-1|TRBD1
TGTGCCAGCAGTGGATGGACAGGGGGCTCCACTTTGAACACTGAAGCTTTCTTT
CASSGWTGGSTLNTEAFF
>TRBV19|NA|TRBJ1-5|NA
TGTGCCAGTAGTATAGATCAGGGGTTCGGGCAGCCCCAGCATTTT
CASSIDQGFGQPQHF
>TRBV2|NA|TRBJ1-1|NA
TGTGCCAGTTCCGTCGAATTTCAGGCTGAAGCTTTCTTT
CASSVEFQAEAFF
>TRBV6-6|NA|TRBJ1-1|TRBD1
TGTGCCAGCAGCAAAGGACAGGGGGCGCGTGGCACTGAAGCTTTCTTT
CASSKGQGARGTEAFF
>TRBV5-1|NA|TRBJ2-7|NA
TGCGCCAGCAGCTTGGAGATACCTACCTACGAGCAGTACTTC
CASSLEIPTYEQYF
>TRBV29-1|NA|TRBJ2-3|NA
TGCAGCGTAACCTACACAGATACGCAGTATTTT
CSVTYTDTQYF
>TRBV4-3|NA|TRBJ2-2|NA
TGCGCCAGCAGCCAAGCTTCCATTCAACAGGGAACCGGGGAGCTGTTTTTT
CASSQASIQQGTGELFF
>TRBV11-2|NA|TRBJ1-2|NA
TGTGCCAGCAGCGCCCAGACCGGGGGTGGCTACACCTTC
CASSAQTGGGYTF
>TRBV7-2|NA|TRBJ2-7|TRBD2
TGTGCCAGCAGTACGCCGCAACTAGCGGGGTACGAGCAGTACTTC
CASSTPQLAGYEQYF
>TRBV21-1|NA|TRBJ2-3|NA
TGTGCCAGCAGTCTAGGGAAAATGACAGATACGCAGTATTTT
CASSLGKMTDTQYF
>TRBV7-9|NA|TRBJ1-2|NA
TGTGCCAGCTCGGACACTAACTATGGCTACACCTTC
CASSDTNYGYTF
>TRBV9|NA|TRBJ2-3|TRBD1
TGTGCCAGCAGCGGACCAAGGACAGGGGACACAGATACGCAGTATTTT
CASSGPRTGDTDTQYF
>TRBV14|NA|TRBJ2-7|TRBD2
TGTGCCAGCAGCCAAGAACTAGCGGGAGATCTAACCGACGAGCAGTACTTC
CASSQELAGDLTDEQYF
>TRBV11-2|NA|TRBJ2-1|TRBD2
TGTGCCAGCAGCTTCACCAGGCTAGCGGGTAACAATGAGCAGTTCTTC
CASSFTRLAGNNEQFF
>TRBV29-1|NA|TRBJ1-2|TRBD1
TGCAGCGTTGATGGGACAGGGGGAGTCTCTGGCTACACCTTC
CSVDGTGGVSGYTF
>TRBV11-2|NA|TRBJ2-1|TRBD2
TGTGCCAGCAGCTTTCTGGCGGGAGCGAGCAATGAGCAGTTCTTC
CASSFLAGASNEQFF
>TRBV10-1|NA|TRBJ2-2|TRBD1
TGCGCCAGCAGTGGCAGCCCACAGGGGGCCTACACCGGGGAGCTGTTTTTT
CASSGSPQGAYTGELFF
>TRBV6-5|NA|TRBJ1-1|NA
TGTGCCAGCAGGAAAATGGGGGAGACTGAAGCTTTCTTT
CASRKMGETEAFF
>TRBV11-3|few|TRBJ2-7|NA
TGTGCCAGCAGCTTGGGGCAGGGGGGATCCTACGAGCAGTACTTC
CASSLGQGGSYEQYF
>TRBV28|few|TRBJ2-5|TRBD1
TGTGCCAGCAGCGCCGTGGGACAGGGGGAAGAGACCCAGTACTTC
CASSAVGQGEETQYF
>TRBV5-4|NA|TRBJ2-7|NA
TGTGCCAGCAGCTGGGAAAGTGCGCCCTACGAGCAGTACTTC
CASSWESAPYEQYF
>TRBV20-1|NA|TRBJ2-7|NA
TGCAGCGCTGAGCGATACGAGCAGTACTTC
CSAERYEQYF
>TRBV19|NA|TRBJ1-2|TRBD1
TGTGCCAGTAGTATTCGGGGACAGGGTAACTATGGCTACACCTTC
CASSIRGQGNYGYTF
>TRBV27|NA|TRBJ1-1|NA
TGTGCCAGCAGTTTTAGGCCAGGGTTCACTGAAGCTTTCTTT
CASSFRPGFTEAFF
>TRBV27|NA|TRBJ2-2|TRBD2
TGTGCCAGCAGTGGACTAGCGGGAGGAGGAAACACCGGGGAGCTGTTTTTT
CASSGLAGGGNTGELFF
>TRBV5-4|NA|TRBJ2-1|NA
TGTGCCAGCAGCTATCCATCCATGTGGGGGAATGAGCAGTTCTTC
CASSYPSMWGNEQFF
>TRBV5-5|NA|TRBJ1-4|NA
TGTGCCAGCAGCTTGGACCTGGGTGATGAAAAACTGTTTTTT
CASSLDLGDEKLFF
>TRBV6-6|NA|TRBJ2-7|TRBD1
TGTGCCAGCAGTTACGGGACAGACTCCTACGAGCAGTACTTC
CASSYGTDSYEQYF
>TRBV19|NA|TRBJ2-5|NA
TGTGCCAGTAGTATCCGCCTAGGGGAGGGGGGCCAAGAGACCCAGTACTTC
CASSIRLGEGGQETQYF
>TRBV5-8|NA|TRBJ2-1|TRBD1
TGTGCCAGCAGCTTGGGGGACAGGGTCTCCTACAATGAGCAGTTCTTC
CASSLGDRVSYNEQFF
>TRBV5-6|few|TRBJ2-1|TRBD1
TGTGCCAGCAGCCTGACAGGGGCGAACTCCTACAATGAGCAGTTCTTC
CASSLTGANSYNEQFF
>TRBV7-6|NA|TRBJ2-7|NA
TGTGCCAGCAGCCCAGGGGTCTTCTACGAGCAGTACTTC
CASSPGVFYEQYF
>TRBV18|NA|TRBJ2-7|NA
TGTGCCAGCTCAGCCGGACCTCTCTCCTACGAGCAGTACTTC
CASSAGPLSYEQYF
>TRBV4-2|NA|TRBJ2-5|TRBD2
TGTGCCAGCAGCCAGAGCGGGAGGGGAGAGACCCAGTACTTC
CASSQSGRGETQYF
>TRBV7-8|NA|TRBJ2-7|TRBD2
TGTGCCAGCAGCCCCGGGACTAGCGGGGGCCCGACTCCCTACGAGCAGTACTTC
CASSPGTSGGPTPYEQYF
>TRBV5-4|NA|TRBJ2-3|TRBD2
TGTGCCAGCAGCCCAGGACTAGCGGGCATAGGCGCAGATACGCAGTATTTT
CASSPGLAGIGADTQYF
>TRBV7-2|NA|TRBJ2-3|TRBD2
TGTGCCAGCAGCTTAGGGGACTACCTGGGCACAGATACGCAGTATTTT
CASSLGDYLGTDTQYF
>TRBV4-2|NA|TRBJ2-7|TRBD1
TGTGCCAGCAGCCAAGTCCTGGACAGGGGTCGCAGGGAGCAGTACTTC
CASSQVLDRGRREQYF
>TRBV14|NA|TRBJ2-4|NA
TGTGCCAGCAACCCCTTCCAGGGAAGCATTCAGTACTTC
CASNPFQGSIQYF
>TRBV28|NA|TRBJ2-5|NA
TGTGCCAGCAGAGGGACCGTTGACCAAGAGACCCAGTACTTC
CASRGTVDQETQYF
>TRBV15|NA|TRBJ2-3|NA
TGTGCCACCAGCCGAAAGACAGATACGCAGTATTTT
CATSRKTDTQYF
>TRBV7-2|NA|TRBJ2-1|NA
TGTGCCAGCAGCTTAACTAGCCCGAGCTCCTACAATGAGCAGTTCTTC
CASSLTSPSSYNEQFF
>TRBV2|NA|TRBJ2-3|NA
TGTGCCAGCAGTGAAGATCGGATTGCAGATACGCAGTATTTT
CASSEDRIADTQYF
>TRBV7-2|once|TRBJ2-1|TRBD2
TGTGCCAGCAGCTTAGGGACTAGCGGGAGGTACAATGAGCAGTTCTTC
CASSLGTSGRYNEQFF
>TRBV7-9|few|TRBJ1-1|TRBD1
TGTGCCAGCAGTTTCCTGACACGACAGGGGGCTAACACTGAAGCTTTCTTT
CASSFLTRQGANTEAFF
>TRBV5-6|NA|TRBJ1-2|NA
TGTGCCAGCAGCTTAAGGGTAGAGTCCTATGGCTACACCTTC
CASSLRVESYGYTF
>TRBV5-4|once|TRBJ2-2|NA
TGTGCCAGCAGCTTACCCACACGGAACACCGGGGAGCTGTTTTTT
CASSLPTRNTGELFF